The 18 T cell receptor beta chains below were found in one sample sequenced in a study of metastatic and nonmetastatic thyroid tumors. TCRdb called clones again from the PCR reads with MiXCR. The sample has about 38,000 clones; roughly 25% are singletons. No treatment had been given to any patient before thyroid surgery. Sequenced sample: blood. These receptor sequences come from a female donor with papillary thyroid cancer or a benign thyroid nodule (not recorded which). Some clones in this sample may be carry-over from other donors' samples.

The chain has TRBV20-1 and TRBJ2-1; 10 bases fit TRBD2. The germline CDR1 and CDR2 sequences are DFQATT and SNEGSKA (reference sequence). V was clipped by 2 bases and J by 3 bases; unmatched bases: 4. CDR3 length: 15 amino acids. In DNA form, the CDR3 reads TGCAGTGCTAGAACTAGCGGGACAGGCTACAATGAGCAGTTCTTC. Translated: CSARTSGTGYNEQFF.

The chain employs TRBV5-5 and TRBJ2-7; 8 positions match TRBD2. CDR3 length: 14 amino acids. Losses at the gene ends were 1 base for V and 3 bases for J; bases not matched to a gene: 3. Germline V gene data show CDR1 as SGHKS and CDR2 as YYEKEE (reference sequence). CDR3 nucleotide sequence: TGTGCCAGCAGCTTGAGTGGGACTAGCTACGAGCAGTACTTC. Translated, it gives CASSLSGTSYEQYF.

The sample holds many counts of this clone. The chain has TRBV24-1 and TRBJ2-5, with D possibly being TRBD2 (7 bases). CDR1 and CDR2 (germline): KGHDR, SFDVKD. The CDR3 extends over 15 amino acids. The V end was cut by 1 base, the J end by 2 bases, with 10 bases between. DNA for the CDR3: TGTGCCACCAGTGATTTTAGGGGGGGGCAAGAGACCCAGTACTTC. Translation: CATSDFRGGQETQYF.

The CDR3: CASSEKLEGAIEQYF. The CDR3 bases are TGTGCCAGCAGTGAAAAGCTAGAGGGGGCGATCGAGCAGTACTTC. V is TRBV6-1 and J is TRBJ2-7; 7 nucleotides agree with TRBD1. This CDR3 comprises 15 residues. V shed 2 bases and J 6 bases; nucleotides not matched to a gene: 10. Germline V gives CDR1 MNHNS, CDR2 SASEGT.

This clone was seen a handful of times. A much more abundant neighbour one base away suggests this may be a read error. The chain has TRBV18 and TRBJ2-1; D might be TRBD2 (5 bases). CDR3 length: 19 amino acids. Looked up from germline, CDR1 is KGHSH and CDR2 is LQKENI. V lost 3 bases and J lost 2, with 23 bases in between. CDR3 coding DNA: TGTGCCAGCTCACCGGTGGGGAAAGGTAGCGCCAGCCCCTACAATGAGCAGTTCTTC. Translating gives CASSPVGKGSASPYNEQFF.

This clone was counted at least ten times. The J gene is TRBJ1-5, the V gene TRBV18; D is perhaps TRBD1 (6 bases). The CDR3 length is 16 residues. In germline, CDR1 is KGHSH, CDR2 LQKENI. Trimming pared 3 bases from V and 9 bases from J, leaving 21 bases between. The CDR3 loop reads CASSPRQATTDLPQHF. CDR3 in DNA: TGTGCCAGCTCACCTCGACAGGCGACTACAGACCTGCCCCAGCATTTT.

This clone showed up just a few times. As DNA, the CDR3 is TGTGCCAGCACGGGTAGGGGAGGGAGGGGATACGAGCAGTACTTC. This sequence encodes CASTGRGGRGYEQYF. V is TRBV27 and J is TRBJ2-7, with 7 bases fitting TRBD2. The J segment lost 4 bases and the V segment lost 7 bases, leaving 13 bases of the junction unmatched. Per the germline V gene, CDR1 is MNHEY and CDR2 is SMNVEV (reference sequence). The CDR3 totals 15 residues.

This clone was observed a few times. J is TRBJ2-5 and V is TRBV28; 9 bases line up with TRBD1. The CDR3 totals 14 residues. Trimming took 3 bases from V and 5 from J; bases not matched to a gene: 4. CDR1 and CDR2 from the germline V gene are MDHEN and SYDVKM. CDR3 region: CASSLVGQGETQYF. The DNA for the CDR3 is TGTGCCAGCAGTTTGGTTGGACAGGGGGAGACCCAGTACTTC.

At least ten counts were recorded for this clone. The J gene is TRBJ1-3, the V gene TRBV7-2, with 9 bases fitting TRBD1. The V and J ends lost 4 bases and 2 bases, in that order; junction bases with no gene match: 9. The CDR3 is 17 residues long. From germline, CDR1 is SGHTA and CDR2 FQGNSA. The CDR3 DNA sequence: TGTGCCAGCAGCTCGCACGCCGGGACAGGGACTGGAAACACCATATATTTT. Protein sequence: CASSSHAGTGTGNTIYF.

J is TRBJ1-2 and V is TRBV6-5; D gene uncertain. Trimming removed 2 bases from V and 5 bases from J, with 9 bases in between. Germline V lookup: CDR1 MNHEY, CDR2 SVGAGI. This CDR3 region has 13 residues. CDR3 DNA sequence: TGTGCCAGCAGTTACACAGCCCTTTATGGCTACACCTTC. Encoded protein: CASSYTALYGYTF.

V usage is TRBV4-3 and J usage is TRBJ2-7; 8 bases line up with TRBD1. The germline V gene encodes CDR1 LGHNA and CDR2 YSLEER. The CDR3 totals 15 residues. The V gene end was trimmed by 0 bases and the J gene end by 2 bases; junction bases not matched to a gene: 3. Here the CDR3 reads CASSQETGVPYEQYF. Here the CDR3 DNA reads TGCGCCAGCAGCCAAGAGACAGGGGTGCCCTACGAGCAGTACTTC.

This clone was picked up many times. The chain joins TRBV20-1 to TRBJ2-7, with a weak D call TRBD2 (6 bases). The CDR3 runs 13 residues. Between the trimmed V and J ends, which lost 5 bases and 6 bases, there was a span of 17 bases. Germline assignment: CDR1 DFQATT and CDR2 SNEGSKA (reference sequence). CDR3 protein: CSAARGLPGEQYF. CDR3 sequence (DNA): TGCAGTGCTGCACGTGGACTACCGGGCGAGCAGTACTTC.

This clone was counted a few times. The chain uses TRBV2 and TRBJ1-2, with D perhaps matching TRBD1 (6 bases). V shed 7 bases and J shed 4 bases, with 16 bases lying between them. This CDR3 contains 14 residues. The germline gives CDR1 SNHLY, CDR2 FYNNEI. This CDR3 reads CASTERSRGYGYTF. CDR3 in DNA: TGTGCCAGCACCGAACGTAGCAGGGGCTATGGCTACACCTTC.

This sequence joins TRBV7-7 and TRBJ2-1; perhaps TRBD1 as D (5 bases). Germline-derived CDR1 and CDR2 are SSHAT and FNYEAQ (reference sequence). This CDR3 has 17 residues. Trimming stripped 1 base from V and 9 bases from J, with 22 bases between. The CDR3 here is CASSLGAGLSWGTEQFF. In DNA, the CDR3 is TGTGCCAGCAGCTTAGGGGCCGGGCTATCGTGGGGCACTGAGCAGTTCTTC.

This clone was observed many times. V usage is TRBV6-2 or TRBV6-3 and J usage is TRBJ2-1; 8 bases fit TRBD2. The CDR3 loop spans 15 amino acids. J lost 5 bases, V lost 7 bases, and 10 bases had no gene match. The V gene's germline CDR1 is MNHEY and CDR2 SVGEGT. DNA for the CDR3: TGTGCCAGCACGAAAAAGGGACTAGAGAACAATGAGCAGTTCTTC. Protein product: CASTKKGLENNEQFF.

This CDR3 is CAWRRGGGEQYF. CDR3 in DNA: TGTGCCTGGAGACGCGGGGGGGGAGAGCAGTACTTC. The chain uses TRBV30 and TRBJ2-7; TRBD2 matches 9 bases. The germline gives CDR1 GTSNPN, CDR2 SVGIG (reference sequence). The J segment lost 7 bases and the V segment lost 3 bases, leaving 4 bases of the junction unmatched. The CDR3 has 12 amino acids.

This clone has a count of ten or more. V gene TRBV5-1 combines with J gene TRBJ2-1; 9 bases map to TRBD2. This CDR3 comprises 17 residues. With V trimmed by 0 bases and J by 5 bases, 9 bases remained unmatched. Germline lookup yields CDR1 SGHRS and CDR2 YFSETQ. The CDR3 spells CASSLGPGSGRNNEQFF. The CDR3 region has the DNA TGCGCCAGCAGCTTGGGCCCAGGGAGCGGGAGGAACAATGAGCAGTTCTTC.

This clone appeared many times. J is TRBJ2-7 and V is TRBV7-2, with a weak D call TRBD1 (5 bases). The CDR3 consists of 14 residues. The V gene lost 2 bases and the J gene lost 7 bases, with 15 bases spanning the gap. CDR1 is SGHTA and CDR2 is FQGNSA in the germline V gene. This chain's CDR3 is CASSLSRPQGEQYF. CDR3 DNA sequence: TGTGCCAGCAGCTTATCTAGGCCCCAGGGAGAGCAGTACTTC.